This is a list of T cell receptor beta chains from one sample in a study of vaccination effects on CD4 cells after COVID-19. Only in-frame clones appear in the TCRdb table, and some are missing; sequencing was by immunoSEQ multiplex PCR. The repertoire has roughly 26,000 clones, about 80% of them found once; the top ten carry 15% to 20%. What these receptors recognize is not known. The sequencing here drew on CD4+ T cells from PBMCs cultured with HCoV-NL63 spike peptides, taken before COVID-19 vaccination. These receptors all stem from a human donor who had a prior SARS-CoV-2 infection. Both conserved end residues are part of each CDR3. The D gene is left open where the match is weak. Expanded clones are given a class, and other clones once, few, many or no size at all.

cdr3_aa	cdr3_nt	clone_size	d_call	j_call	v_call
CASSQDGSGRGRLGLRDEQYF	TGTGCCAGCAGCCAAGATGGTTCGGGCAGGGGGCGCTTAGGGCTAAGGGACGAGCAGTACTTC	-	TRBD1	TRBJ2-7	TRBV4-2
CASSLTRDSYNEQFF	TGTGCCAGCAGCTTAACCCGGGACTCCTACAATGAGCAGTTCTTC	-	-	TRBJ2-1	TRBV11-1
CASSRSGTEAFF	TGTGCCAGCAGCCGAAGCGGGACTGAAGCTTTCTTT	few	-	TRBJ1-1	TRBV7-9
CASSSGGPDTGELFF	TGTGCCAGCAGCTCGGGGGGACCTGACACCGGGGAGCTGTTTTTT	few	TRBD2	TRBJ2-2	TRBV5-4
CSASGGDAEQYF	TGCAGTGCTAGTGGGGGGGACGCAGAGCAGTACTTC	-	TRBD2	TRBJ2-7	TRBV20-1
CASSLRGGTLGNTIYF	TGTGCCAGCAGCTTACGAGGGGGTACTCTCGGAAACACCATATATTTT	-	-	TRBJ1-3	TRBV7-2
CASCQSMDTGELFF	TGTGCCAGCTGTCAGAGCATGGACACCGGGGAGCTGTTTTTT	-	-	TRBJ2-2	TRBV6-5
CASSVMGALNTGELFF	TGTGCCAGCAGCGTAATGGGGGCATTGAACACCGGGGAGCTGTTTTTT	-	-	TRBJ2-2	TRBV9
CASSPGQGLGPQHF	TGTGCCAGCAGCCCCGGACAGGGCCTAGGACCCCAGCATTTT	few	TRBD1	TRBJ1-5	TRBV2
CASSFFKYGYTF	TGTGCCAGCAGTTTTTTCAAATATGGCTACACCTTC	-	-	TRBJ1-2	TRBV5-5
CASSYIQGNYNSPLHF	TGTGCCAGCAGTTACATCCAAGGGAACTATAATTCACCCCTCCACTTT	few	-	TRBJ1-6	TRBV6-5
CASSLKRVPTEAFF	TGTGCCAGCAGCTTAAAAAGGGTCCCGACTGAAGCTTTCTTT	-	-	TRBJ1-1	TRBV7-2
CASSYFNEQFF	TGTGCCAGCAGTTACTTCAATGAGCAGTTCTTC	few	-	TRBJ2-1	TRBV12-3/TRBV12-4
CASQTSGIAKNIQYF	TGTGCCAGCCAGACTAGCGGGATAGCCAAAAACATTCAGTACTTC	-	TRBD2	TRBJ2-4	TRBV6-5
CASSPSHRDGYTF	TGCGCCAGCAGCCCGTCCCACAGGGATGGCTACACCTTC	once	-	TRBJ1-2	TRBV4-1
CSASLRAGGPSSYNEQFF	TGCAGTGCTAGTTTGAGGGCGGGAGGGCCAAGCTCCTACAATGAGCAGTTCTTC	-	TRBD2	TRBJ2-1	TRBV20-1
CASSTSGGYNEQFF	TGTGCCAGCAGTACTAGCGGGGGCTACAATGAGCAGTTCTTC	-	TRBD2	TRBJ2-1	TRBV7-3